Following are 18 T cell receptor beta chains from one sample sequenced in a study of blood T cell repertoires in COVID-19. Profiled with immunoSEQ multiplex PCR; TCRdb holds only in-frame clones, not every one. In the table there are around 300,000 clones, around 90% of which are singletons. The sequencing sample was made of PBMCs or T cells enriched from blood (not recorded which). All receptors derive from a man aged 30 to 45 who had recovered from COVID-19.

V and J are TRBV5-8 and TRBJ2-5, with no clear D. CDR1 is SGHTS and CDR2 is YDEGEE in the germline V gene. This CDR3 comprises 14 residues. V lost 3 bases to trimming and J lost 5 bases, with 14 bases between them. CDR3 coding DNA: TGTGCCAGCAGCTCACTACTCCTCGCGGAGACCCAGTACTTC. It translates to CASSSLLLAETQYF.

The CDR3 DNA reads as TGTGCCAGCAGCGCTCAGGGTGCTTATGGCTACACCTTC. This sequence encodes CASSAQGAYGYTF. This chain uses TRBV25-1 with TRBJ1-2; D perhaps matches TRBD1 (5 bases). Germline V gives CDR1 MGHDK, CDR2 SYGVNS. This CDR3 comprises 13 residues. V was pared by 6 bases and J by 5 bases, with 13 bases between.

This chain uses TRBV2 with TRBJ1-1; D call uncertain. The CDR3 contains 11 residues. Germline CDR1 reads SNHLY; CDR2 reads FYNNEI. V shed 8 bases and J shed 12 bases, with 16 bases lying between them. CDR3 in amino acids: CASAPRREPFF. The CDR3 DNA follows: TGTGCCAGCGCACCCCGCCGGGAACCTTTCTTT.

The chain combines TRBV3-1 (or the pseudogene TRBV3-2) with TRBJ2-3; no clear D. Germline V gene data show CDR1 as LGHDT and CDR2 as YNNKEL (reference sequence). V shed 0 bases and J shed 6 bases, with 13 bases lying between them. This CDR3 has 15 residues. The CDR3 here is CASSQEAAEVDTQYF. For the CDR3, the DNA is TGTGCCAGCAGCCAAGAAGCCGCAGAGGTCGATACGCAGTATTTT.

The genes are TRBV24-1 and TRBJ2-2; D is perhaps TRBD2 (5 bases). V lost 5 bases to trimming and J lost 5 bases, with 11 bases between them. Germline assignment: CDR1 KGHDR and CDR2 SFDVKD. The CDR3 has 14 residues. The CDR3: CATSGSGGTGELFF. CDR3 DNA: TGTGCCACCAGTGGGAGCGGAGGTACCGGGGAGCTGTTTTTT.

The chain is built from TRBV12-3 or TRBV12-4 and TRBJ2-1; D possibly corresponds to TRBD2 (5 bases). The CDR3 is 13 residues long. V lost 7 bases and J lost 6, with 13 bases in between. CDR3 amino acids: CASTNHSGNEQFF. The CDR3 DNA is TGTGCCAGCACCAATCACAGCGGCAATGAGCAGTTCTTC.

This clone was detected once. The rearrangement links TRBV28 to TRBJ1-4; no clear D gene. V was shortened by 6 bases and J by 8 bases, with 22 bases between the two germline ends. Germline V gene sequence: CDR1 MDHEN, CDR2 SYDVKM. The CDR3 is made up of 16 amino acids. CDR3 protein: CASSPGKLPMREKLFF. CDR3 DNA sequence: TGTGCCAGCAGCCCGGGAAAACTGCCAATGAGGGAAAAACTGTTTTTT. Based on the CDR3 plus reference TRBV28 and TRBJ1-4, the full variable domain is DVKVTQSSRYLVKRTGEKVFLECVQDMDHENMFWYRQDPGLGLRLIYFSYDVKMKEKGDIPEGYSVSREKKERFSLILESASTNQTSMYLCASSPGKLPMREKLFFGSGTQLSVL.

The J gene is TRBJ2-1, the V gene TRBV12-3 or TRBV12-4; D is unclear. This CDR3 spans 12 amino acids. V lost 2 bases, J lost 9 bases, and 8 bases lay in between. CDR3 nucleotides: TGTGCCAGCAGTTTAACCGTCGGTGAGCAGTTCTTC. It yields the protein CASSLTVGEQFF.

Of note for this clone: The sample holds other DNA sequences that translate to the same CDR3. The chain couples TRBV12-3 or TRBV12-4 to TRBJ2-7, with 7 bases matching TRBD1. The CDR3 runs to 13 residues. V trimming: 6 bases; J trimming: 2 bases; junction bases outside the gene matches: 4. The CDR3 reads CASRGGQTYEQYF. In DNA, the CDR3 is TGTGCCAGCAGAGGGGGCCAGACCTACGAGCAGTACTTC.

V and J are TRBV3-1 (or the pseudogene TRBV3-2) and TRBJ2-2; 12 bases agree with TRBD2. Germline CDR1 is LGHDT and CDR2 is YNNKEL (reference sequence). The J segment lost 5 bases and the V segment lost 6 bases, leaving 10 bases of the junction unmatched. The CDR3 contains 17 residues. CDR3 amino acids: CASSPNLAGGPTGELFF. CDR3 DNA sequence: TGTGCCAGCAGTCCTAATCTAGCGGGGGGGCCAACCGGGGAGCTGTTTTTT.

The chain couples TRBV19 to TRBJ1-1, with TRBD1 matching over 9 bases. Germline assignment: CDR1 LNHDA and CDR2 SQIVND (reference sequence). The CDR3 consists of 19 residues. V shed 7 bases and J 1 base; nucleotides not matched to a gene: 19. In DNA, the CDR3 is TGTGCCAGTATCCAACGGGGGAAAACAGGGGGCAACCAGAACACTGAAGCTTTCTTT. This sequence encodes CASIQRGKTGGNQNTEAFF. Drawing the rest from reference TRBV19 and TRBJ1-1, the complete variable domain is DGGITQSPKYLFRKEGQNVTLSCEQNLNHDAMYWYRQDPGQGLRLIYYSQIVNDFQKGDIAEGYSVSREKKESFPLTVTSAQKNPTAFYLCASIQRGKTGGNQNTEAFFGQGTRLTVV.

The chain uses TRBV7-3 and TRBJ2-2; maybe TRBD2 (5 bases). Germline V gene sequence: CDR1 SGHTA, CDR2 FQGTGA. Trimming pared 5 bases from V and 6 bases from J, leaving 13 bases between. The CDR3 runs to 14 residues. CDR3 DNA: TGTGCCAGCAGCATCCAACCCGGGGCCGGGGAGCTGTTTTTT. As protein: CASSIQPGAGELFF.

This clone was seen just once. CDR3 DNA: TGTGCCAGCAGGGGGCTGCTCTCTGGGGCCAACGTCCTGACTTTC. As protein: CASRGLLSGANVLTF. The chain has TRBV11-2 and TRBJ2-6; D is possibly TRBD1 (5 bases). Germline V CDR1 and CDR2: SGHAT, FQNNGV. Trimming stripped 6 bases from V and 0 bases from J, with 9 bases between. The CDR3 runs 15 residues.

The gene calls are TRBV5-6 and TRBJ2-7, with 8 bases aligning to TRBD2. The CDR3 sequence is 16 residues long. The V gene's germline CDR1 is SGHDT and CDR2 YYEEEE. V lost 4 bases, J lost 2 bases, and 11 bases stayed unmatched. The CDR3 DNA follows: TGTGCCAGCAGCCAGGTTGGAGCGGGGGTCGCCTACGAGCAGTACTTC. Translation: CASSQVGAGVAYEQYF.

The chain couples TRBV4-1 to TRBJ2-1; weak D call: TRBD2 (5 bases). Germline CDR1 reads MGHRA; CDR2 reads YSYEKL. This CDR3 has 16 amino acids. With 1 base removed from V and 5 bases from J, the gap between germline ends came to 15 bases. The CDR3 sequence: CASSQGARLPHNEQFF. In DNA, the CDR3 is TGCGCCAGCAGCCAAGGAGCGCGACTACCCCACAATGAGCAGTTCTTC.

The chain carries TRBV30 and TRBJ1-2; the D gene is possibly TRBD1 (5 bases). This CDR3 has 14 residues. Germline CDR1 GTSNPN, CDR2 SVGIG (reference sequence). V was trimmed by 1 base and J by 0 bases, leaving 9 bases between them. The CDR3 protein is CAWSEAGPNYGYTF. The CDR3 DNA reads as TGTGCCTGGAGTGAGGCAGGGCCTAACTATGGCTACACCTTC.

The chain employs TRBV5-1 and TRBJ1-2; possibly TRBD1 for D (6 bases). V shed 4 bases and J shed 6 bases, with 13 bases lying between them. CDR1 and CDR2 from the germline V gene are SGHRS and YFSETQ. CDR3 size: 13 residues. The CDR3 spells CASSPDRSDGYTF. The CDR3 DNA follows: TGCGCCAGCAGCCCCGACAGGTCGGATGGCTACACCTTC.

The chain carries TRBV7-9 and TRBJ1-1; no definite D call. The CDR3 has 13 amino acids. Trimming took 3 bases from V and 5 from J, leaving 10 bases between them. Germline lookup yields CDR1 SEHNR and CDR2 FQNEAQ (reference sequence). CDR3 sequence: CASSFFRGTEAFF. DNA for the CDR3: TGTGCCAGCAGCTTTTTTCGGGGAACTGAAGCTTTCTTT.